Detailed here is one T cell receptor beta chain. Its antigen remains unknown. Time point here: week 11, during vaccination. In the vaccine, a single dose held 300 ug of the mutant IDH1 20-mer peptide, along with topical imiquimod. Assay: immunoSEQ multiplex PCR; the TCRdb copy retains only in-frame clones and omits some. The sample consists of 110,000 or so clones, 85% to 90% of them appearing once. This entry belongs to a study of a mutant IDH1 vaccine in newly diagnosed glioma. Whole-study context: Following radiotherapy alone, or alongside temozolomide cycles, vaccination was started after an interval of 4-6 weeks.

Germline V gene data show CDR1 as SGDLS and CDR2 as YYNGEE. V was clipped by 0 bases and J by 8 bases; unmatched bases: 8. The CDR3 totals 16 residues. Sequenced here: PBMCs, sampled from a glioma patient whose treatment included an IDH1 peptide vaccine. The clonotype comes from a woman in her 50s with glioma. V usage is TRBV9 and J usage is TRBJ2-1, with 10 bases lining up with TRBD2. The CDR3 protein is CASSVVLSGGRDEQFF. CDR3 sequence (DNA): TGTGCCAGCAGCGTAGTACTTAGCGGGGGGAGGGATGAGCAGTTCTTC.